This T cell receptor beta chain came from a study of T cell responses to AZD1222 COVID-19 vaccine. About this clone itself: Its antigen is unknown.

Sequencing was performed with immunoSEQ multiplex PCR; in TCRdb, only in-frame clones are kept and a portion is missing. In the table there are 150,000 or so clones, less than 90% of which are singletons. Study results and limitations: Only after the peak T cell response were repertoires sampled. Increases in Spike-specific TCR breadth and depth were seen after two AZD1222 doses. Donor demographics were predominantly white British with a female majority; clonal diversity may be underestimated.

This CDR3 is built from 17 residues. The V and J genes are TRBV21-1 and TRBJ1-3; no check of the table's D call, TRBD1, against the DNA was made. TRBV21-1 is tagged as a pseudogene. The TCR originated in an adult in good health. Sequenced here: peripheral blood, sampled on day 0 of MenACWY control vaccination. CDR3 bases: TGTGCCAGCAGCAAATTTGAGAGACAGGGGCGAGGAAACACCATATATTTT. Translated, it gives CASSKFERQGRGNTIYF.